This TCR beta chain was sequenced for a study of blood T cell repertoires in COVID-19 (dated by TCRdb to 2018 to 2021). Concerning the study at large: Collaborator samples came from the United States, Italy and Spain and covered acute and convalescent phases of COVID-19. The sample metadata nearly always contained a de-identified subject ID, COVID-19 status, age in years and sex. A freely available public database, intended as a resource for researchers studying the immune response to SARS-CoV-2, is where the repertoires were released. Where available, HLA class I and class II types were taken from metadata supplied by the sample provider and were not determined by assay-based typing. The samples were drawn from two sources: the first 160 participants of the ongoing ImmuneRACE study, and 1,254 subjects contributed by 6 global collaborators. The material from the prospective study consisted of cDNA or gDNA derived from T cells, B-cell-depleted T cells, or PBMCs. The dataset comprised deeply sampled blood TCRbeta repertoires from subjects exposed to, actively infected with, or recovered from COVID-19.

Counted from cysteine to phenylalanine, this CDR3 has 17 amino acids. Kept here is only the CDR3 DNA, which spans 51 bases and is read in frame from base 1. Trimming takes 4 bases from V and 1 base from J, and the germline ends sit 15 bases apart. CDR1 and CDR2 were assigned from the germline V gene as SGDLS and YYNGEE. The study at large found these results: The amount of clinical and demographic metadata varied by source and participant and was provided uncurated.

On this clone: The clone's antigen remains unknown. It has no much larger one-base neighbor in the sample; base qualities were not kept.

Each collaborating institution followed its own protocols to collect whole blood in K2EDTA tubes. Collaborator samples were shipped for TCRbeta analysis as frozen whole blood, isolated PBMCs, or DNA extracted from either sample type. TCRbeta CDR3 regions were amplified from genomic DNA by means of the immunoSEQ Assay, a bias-controlled multiplex PCR. As for how the authors treated the data: Within the assay, amplification of reference gene primers was used to estimate how many nucleated cells each sample contained. Sequence reads were collapsed and filtered to measure the absolute abundance of every unique TCRbeta CDR3 rearrangement. For each sample, productive Simpson clonality was calculated as the square root of Simpson's diversity index across productive rearrangements. Imported from immuneACCESS, the table was reduced by TCRdb to in-frame sequences with V and J called. These copies leave out some clones; in studies compared against another copy, an unresolved V gene accounts for under half, and the cause of the remainder is not known. Clone size and the V and J calls come from that table; the DNA yielded D and trimming. Here the sample has under 250,000 clones; roughly 83% occur a single time. The ten largest clones take up roughly 27% of the sample.

The chain is encoded by TRBV9 joined to TRBJ2-6; the D gene is possibly TRBD2, with 5 bases matching. Material: peripheral blood. The clonotype comes from a man aged 35 to 55 with acute or convalescent COVID-19. The CDR3 reads as follows: CASSPRGLGSGANVLTF. The DNA sequence follows: TGTGCCAGCAGCCCGCGAGGGCTCGGGTCTGGGGCCAACGTCCTGACTTTC.